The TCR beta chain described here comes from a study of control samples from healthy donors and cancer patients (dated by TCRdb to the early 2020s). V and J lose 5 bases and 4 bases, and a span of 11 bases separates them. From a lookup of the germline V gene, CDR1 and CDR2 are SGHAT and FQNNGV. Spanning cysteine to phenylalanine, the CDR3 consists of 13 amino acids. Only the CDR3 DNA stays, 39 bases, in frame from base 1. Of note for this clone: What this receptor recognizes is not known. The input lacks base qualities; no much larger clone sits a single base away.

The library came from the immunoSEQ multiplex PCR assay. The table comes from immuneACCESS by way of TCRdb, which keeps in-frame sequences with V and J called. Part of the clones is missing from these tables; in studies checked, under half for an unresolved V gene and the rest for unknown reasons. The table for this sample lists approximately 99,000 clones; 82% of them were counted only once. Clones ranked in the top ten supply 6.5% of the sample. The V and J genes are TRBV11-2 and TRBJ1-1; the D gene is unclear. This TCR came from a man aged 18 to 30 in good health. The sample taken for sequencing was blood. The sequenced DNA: TGTGCCAGCAGCCCCCTAAGAGGCACTGAAGCTTTCTTT. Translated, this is CASSPLRGTEAFF. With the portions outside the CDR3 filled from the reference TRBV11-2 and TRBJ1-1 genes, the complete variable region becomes EAGVAQSPRYKIIEKRQSVAFWCNPISGHATLYWYQQILGQGPKLLIQFQNNGVVDDSQLPKDRFSAERLKGVDSTLKIQPAKLEDSAVYLCASSPLRGTEAFFGQGTRLTVV.